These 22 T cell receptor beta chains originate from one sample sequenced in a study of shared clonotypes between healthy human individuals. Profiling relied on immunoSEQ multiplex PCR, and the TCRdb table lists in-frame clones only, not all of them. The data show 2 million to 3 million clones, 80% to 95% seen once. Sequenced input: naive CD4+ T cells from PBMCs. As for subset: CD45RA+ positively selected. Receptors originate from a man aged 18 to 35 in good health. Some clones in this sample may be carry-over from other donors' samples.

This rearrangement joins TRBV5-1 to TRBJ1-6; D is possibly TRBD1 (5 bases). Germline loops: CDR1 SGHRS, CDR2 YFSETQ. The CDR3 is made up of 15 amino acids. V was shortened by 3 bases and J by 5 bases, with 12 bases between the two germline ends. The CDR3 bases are TGCGCCAGCAGCTCCGGGACTTCCAATAATTCACCCCTCCACTTT. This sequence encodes CASSSGTSNNSPLHF.

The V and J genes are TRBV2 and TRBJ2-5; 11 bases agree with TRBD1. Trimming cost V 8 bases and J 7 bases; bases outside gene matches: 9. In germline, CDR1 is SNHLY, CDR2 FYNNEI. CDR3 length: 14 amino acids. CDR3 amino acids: CASLDRGRGGTQYF. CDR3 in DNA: TGTGCCAGCCTGGACAGGGGGCGAGGGGGGACCCAGTACTTC.

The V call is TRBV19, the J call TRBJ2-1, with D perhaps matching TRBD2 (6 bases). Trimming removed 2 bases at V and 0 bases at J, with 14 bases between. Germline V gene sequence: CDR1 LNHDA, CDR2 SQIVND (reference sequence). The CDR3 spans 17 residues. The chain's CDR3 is CASSIIFSGSSYNEQFF. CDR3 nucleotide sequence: TGTGCCAGTAGTATAATCTTCTCCGGGAGCTCCTACAATGAGCAGTTCTTC.

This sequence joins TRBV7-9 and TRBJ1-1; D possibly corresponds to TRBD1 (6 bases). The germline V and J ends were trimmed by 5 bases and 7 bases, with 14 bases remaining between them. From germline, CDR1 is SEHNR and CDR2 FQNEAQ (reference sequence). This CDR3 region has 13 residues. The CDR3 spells CASSTKQGYEAFF. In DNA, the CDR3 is TGTGCCAGCAGCACAAAACAGGGTTATGAAGCTTTCTTT.

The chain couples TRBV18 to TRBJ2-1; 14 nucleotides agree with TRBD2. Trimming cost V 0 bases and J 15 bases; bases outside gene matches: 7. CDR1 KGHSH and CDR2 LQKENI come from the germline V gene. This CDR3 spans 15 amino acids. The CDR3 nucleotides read TGTGCCAGCTCACCACCGGGACTAGCGGGAGTTTCACCGTTCTTC. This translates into CASSPPGLAGVSPFF.

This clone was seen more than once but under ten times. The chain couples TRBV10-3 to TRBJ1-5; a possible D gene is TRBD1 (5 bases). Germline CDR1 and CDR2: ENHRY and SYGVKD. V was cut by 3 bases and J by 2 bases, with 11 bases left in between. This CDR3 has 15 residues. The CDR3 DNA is TGTGCCATCAGTGAAAGCCTGGGGGGCAATCAGCCCCAGCATTTT. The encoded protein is CAISESLGGNQPQHF.

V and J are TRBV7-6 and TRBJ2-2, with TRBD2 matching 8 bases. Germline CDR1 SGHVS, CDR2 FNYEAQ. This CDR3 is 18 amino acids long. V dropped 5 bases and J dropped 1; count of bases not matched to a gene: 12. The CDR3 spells CASSPPYGAGENTGELFF. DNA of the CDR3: TGTGCCAGCAGCCCACCCTACGGAGCGGGAGAGAACACCGGGGAGCTGTTTTTT.

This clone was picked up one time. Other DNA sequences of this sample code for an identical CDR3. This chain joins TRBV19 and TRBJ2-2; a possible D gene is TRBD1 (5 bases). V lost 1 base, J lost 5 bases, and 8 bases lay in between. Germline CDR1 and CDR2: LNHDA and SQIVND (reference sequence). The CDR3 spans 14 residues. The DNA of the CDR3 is TGTGCCAGTAGTATAGTCCAGGGAACCGGGGAGCTGTTTTTT. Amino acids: CASSIVQGTGELFF.

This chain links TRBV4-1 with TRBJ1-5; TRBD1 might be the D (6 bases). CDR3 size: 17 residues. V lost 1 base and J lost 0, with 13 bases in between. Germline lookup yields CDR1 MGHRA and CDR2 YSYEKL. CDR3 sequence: CASSQGRGIDSNQPQHF. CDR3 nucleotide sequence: TGCGCCAGCAGCCAAGGGAGGGGGATTGATAGCAATCAGCCCCAGCATTTT.

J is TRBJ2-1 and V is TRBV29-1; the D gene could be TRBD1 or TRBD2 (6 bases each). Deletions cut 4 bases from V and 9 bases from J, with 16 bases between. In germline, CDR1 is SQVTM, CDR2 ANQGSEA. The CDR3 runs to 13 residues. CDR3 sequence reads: CSVGGGLGSEQFF. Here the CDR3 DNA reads TGCAGCGTTGGAGGGGGACTCGGCAGTGAGCAGTTCTTC.

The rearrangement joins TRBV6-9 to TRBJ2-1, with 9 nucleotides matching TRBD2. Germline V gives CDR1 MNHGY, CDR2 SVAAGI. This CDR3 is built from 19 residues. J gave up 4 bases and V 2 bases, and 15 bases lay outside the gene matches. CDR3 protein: CASSYGPTSGRGWYNEQFF. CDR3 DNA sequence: TGTGCCAGCAGTTATGGACCCACTAGCGGGCGAGGGTGGTACAATGAGCAGTTCTTC.

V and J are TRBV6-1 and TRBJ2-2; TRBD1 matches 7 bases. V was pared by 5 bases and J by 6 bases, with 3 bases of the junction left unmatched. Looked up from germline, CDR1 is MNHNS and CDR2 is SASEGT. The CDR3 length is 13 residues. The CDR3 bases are TGTGCCAGCAGTATACAGGGGTCCGGGGAGCTGTTTTTT. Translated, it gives CASSIQGSGELFF.

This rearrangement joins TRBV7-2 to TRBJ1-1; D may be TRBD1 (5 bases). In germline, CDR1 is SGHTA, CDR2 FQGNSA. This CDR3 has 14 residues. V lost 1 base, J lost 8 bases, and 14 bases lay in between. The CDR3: CASSLGGAKGEAFF. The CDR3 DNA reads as TGTGCCAGCAGCTTAGGTGGGGCCAAAGGAGAAGCTTTCTTT.

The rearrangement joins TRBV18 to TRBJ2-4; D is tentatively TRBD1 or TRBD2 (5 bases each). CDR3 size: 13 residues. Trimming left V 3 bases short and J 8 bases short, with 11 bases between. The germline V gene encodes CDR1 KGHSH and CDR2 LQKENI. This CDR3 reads CASSPGPGDIQYF. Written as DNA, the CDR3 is TGTGCCAGCTCACCGGGACCCGGGGACATTCAGTACTTC.

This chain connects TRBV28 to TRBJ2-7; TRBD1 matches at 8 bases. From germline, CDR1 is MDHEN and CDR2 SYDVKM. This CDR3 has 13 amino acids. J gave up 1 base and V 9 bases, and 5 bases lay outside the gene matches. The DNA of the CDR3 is TGTGCCAGAAGGACAGGGAGGTCCTACGAGCAGTACTTC. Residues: CARRTGRSYEQYF.

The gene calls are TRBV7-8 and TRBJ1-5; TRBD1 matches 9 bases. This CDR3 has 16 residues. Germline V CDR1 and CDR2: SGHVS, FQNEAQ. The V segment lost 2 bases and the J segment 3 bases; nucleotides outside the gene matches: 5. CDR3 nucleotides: TGTGCCAGCAGCTTAAACGGACAGGGGTACAATCAGCCCCAGCATTTT. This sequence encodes CASSLNGQGYNQPQHF. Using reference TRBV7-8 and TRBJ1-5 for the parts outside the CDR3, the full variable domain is GAGVSQSPRYKVAKRGQDVALRCDPISGHVSLFWYQQALGQGPEFLTYFQNEAQLDKSGLPSDRFFAERPEGSVSTLKIQRTQQEDSAVYLCASSLNGQGYNQPQHFGDGTRLSIL.

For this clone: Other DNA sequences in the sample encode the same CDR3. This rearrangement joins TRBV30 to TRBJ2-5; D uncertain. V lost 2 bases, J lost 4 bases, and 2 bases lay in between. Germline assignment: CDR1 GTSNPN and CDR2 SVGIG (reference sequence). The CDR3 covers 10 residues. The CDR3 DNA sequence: TGTGCCTGGAGTAGAGAGACCCAGTACTTC. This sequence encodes CAWSRETQYF.

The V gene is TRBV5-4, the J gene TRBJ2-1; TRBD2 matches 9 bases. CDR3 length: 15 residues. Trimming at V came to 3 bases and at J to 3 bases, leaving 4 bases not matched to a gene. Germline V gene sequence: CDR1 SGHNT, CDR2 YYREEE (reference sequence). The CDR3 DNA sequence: TGTGCCAGCAGCTCGCCTAGCGGGAACTACAATGAGCAGTTCTTC. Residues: CASSSPSGNYNEQFF.

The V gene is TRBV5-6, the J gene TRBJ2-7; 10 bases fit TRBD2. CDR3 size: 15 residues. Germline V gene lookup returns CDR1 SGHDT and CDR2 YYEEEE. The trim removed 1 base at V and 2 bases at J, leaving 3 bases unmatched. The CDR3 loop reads CASSLLLAGAYEQYF. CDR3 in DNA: TGTGCCAGCAGCTTGCTTCTAGCGGGAGCCTACGAGCAGTACTTC.

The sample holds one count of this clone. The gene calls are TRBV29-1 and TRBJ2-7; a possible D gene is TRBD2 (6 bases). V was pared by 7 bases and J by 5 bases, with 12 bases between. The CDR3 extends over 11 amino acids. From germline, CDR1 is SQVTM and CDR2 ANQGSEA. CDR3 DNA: TGCAGCGACACGGCGGGGAACGAGCAGTACTTC. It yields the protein CSDTAGNEQYF.

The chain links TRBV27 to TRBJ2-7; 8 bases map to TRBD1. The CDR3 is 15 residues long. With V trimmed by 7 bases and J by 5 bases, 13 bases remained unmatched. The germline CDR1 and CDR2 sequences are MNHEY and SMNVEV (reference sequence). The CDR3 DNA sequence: TGTGCCAGCACACTGAACAGGGGGAGCCTGGACGAGCAGTACTTC. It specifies CASTLNRGSLDEQYF.

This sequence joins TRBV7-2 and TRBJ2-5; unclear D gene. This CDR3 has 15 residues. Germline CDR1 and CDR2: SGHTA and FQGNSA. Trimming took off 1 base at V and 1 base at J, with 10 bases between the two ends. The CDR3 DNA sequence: TGTGCCAGCAGCTTAGGGCAGACAACCCAAGAGACCCAGTACTTC. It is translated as CASSLGQTTQETQYF.